This is a list of T cell receptor beta chains from one sample in a study of cytomegalovirus exposure and HLA in healthy donors. Repertoires were generated with immunoSEQ multiplex PCR, while TCRdb's copy carries only in-frame clones and drops some. The sample includes about 90,000 clones, roughly 72% seen only once; the top ten take approximately 0.56%. Sequenced input: PBMCs. The receptors here all came from a man aged 30 to 39 in good health and CMV-seronegative. CDR3s include the opening cysteine and the closing phenylalanine or tryptophan. A D gene is named only where the DNA matches it firmly. Rows give clone size only sometimes, using once, few, many, or a class for an expanded clone.

TGTGCCAGCTCACCACCGATAGACAGGGGTAGTGGCTACACCTTC	CASSPPIDRGSGYTF	TRBD1	TRBV18	TRBJ1-2	.
TGTGCCAGCAGCAAACAGGGGGGGACTAATGAAAAACTGTTTTTT	CASSKQGGTNEKLFF	TRBD1	TRBV7-9	TRBJ1-4	.
TGTGCCAGCGCCGGGGGGGGACAGGGCCACGAGCAGTACTTC	CASAGGGQGHEQYF	.	TRBV18	TRBJ2-7	.
TGTGCCAGCAGCGCCAGTCTCAGGGATGAAAAACTGTTTTTT	CASSASLRDEKLFF	.	TRBV5-4	TRBJ1-4	few
TGTGCCAGCAGCCGAAGGGACTTCACCACAGATACGCAGTATTTT	CASSRRDFTTDTQYF	.	TRBV7-6	TRBJ2-3	few
TGTGCCAGCAGTTACTATGCGGGGCAGGGCTACGAGCAGTACTTC	CASSYYAGQGYEQYF	.	TRBV6-5	TRBJ2-7	few
TGTGCCAGCAGACCTACGGACGGACTTATGGTGGGCTACACCTTC	CASRPTDGLMVGYTF	.	TRBV6-6	TRBJ1-2	.
TGTGCCAGCAGCGTTTTGGGGACTAGCACAGATACGCAGTATTTT	CASSVLGTSTDTQYF	.	TRBV9	TRBJ2-3	.
TGTGCCAGCAGCTCTGACAGGGACGGTACCTATAATTCACCCCTCCACTTT	CASSSDRDGTYNSPLHF	TRBD1	TRBV7-9	TRBJ1-6	.
TGTGCCAGCAGCCCTCTGACAGGGCACACTGAAGCTTTCTTT	CASSPLTGHTEAFF	TRBD1	TRBV7-3	TRBJ1-1	.
TGTGCCAGCAGCCCGGGGGGTTATAATTCACCCCTCCACTTT	CASSPGGYNSPLHF	.	TRBV9	TRBJ1-6	.
TGTGCCAGCAGTGAGAGGGTGGTTGGGGCCAACGTCCTGACTTTC	CASSERVVGANVLTF	.	TRBV2	TRBJ2-6	.
TGTGCCAGCAGCCCTACAGATACGCAGTATTTT	CASSPTDTQYF	.	TRBV7-8	TRBJ2-3	few
TGCGCCAGCAGCCGGGGCACCAACCGGGACTACCTCACGAGAAGAGAAAATGAGCAGTTCTTC	CASSRGTNRDYLTRRENEQFF	TRBD2	TRBV5-1	TRBJ2-1	once
TGTGCCAGCAGCCAAGTATTATGGAGGGATGGTGTAAGCAATCAGCCCCAGCATTTT	CASSQVLWRDGVSNQPQHF	.	TRBV4-2	TRBJ1-5	.
TGCGCCAGCAGCTCGACGGGACAGCGAGCATATAATTCACCCCTCCACTTT	CASSSTGQRAYNSPLHF	TRBD1	TRBV5-1	TRBJ1-6	.
TGTGCCAGCAGCTTAGGCGGGAGCACAGATACGCAGTATTTT	CASSLGGSTDTQYF	.	TRBV5-6	TRBJ2-3	.
TGTGCCAGTAGACACAGGGAGAACACTGAAGCTTTCTTT	CASRHRENTEAFF	.	TRBV19	TRBJ1-1	once
TGTGCCAGCAGTTACAGCGGGGGAAGGTATGGCTACACCTTC	CASSYSGGRYGYTF	.	TRBV6-5	TRBJ1-2	.
TGTGCCAGCAGCAAAACGGGACAGAAGAACACTGAAGCTTTCTTT	CASSKTGQKNTEAFF	TRBD1	TRBV7-9	TRBJ1-1	few
TGCGCCAGCAGCCTATCAGGGGGCGACGGCTACACCTTC	CASSLSGGDGYTF	TRBD1	TRBV4-3	TRBJ1-2	few
TGTGCCAGCACCCCCGTCCTAGCGGGAGGGGCAGATACGCAGTATTTT	CASTPVLAGGADTQYF	TRBD2	TRBV7-2	TRBJ2-3	once
TGTGCCAGCAGCTTAGTTAATTGGGGCCTCGGTGAAGCTTTCTTT	CASSLVNWGLGEAFF	.	TRBV7-9	TRBJ1-1	.
TGTGCCAGTAGTATTCTGAGCGGGCTAAGCACAGATACGCAGTATTTT	CASSILSGLSTDTQYF	.	TRBV19	TRBJ2-3	.
TGTGCCAGCAGCTTGGGTGGCGCGAGGGCCGGGGAGCTGTTTTTT	CASSLGGARAGELFF	.	TRBV5-8	TRBJ2-2	.
TGTGCCAGCAGCCCCCGGGACTTTCAGTATTTT	CASSPRDFQYF	.	TRBV7-2	TRBJ2-3	once
TGCAGCGTTGAAGGTGGACAGGGGGCCCGCAATGAGCAGTTCTTC	CSVEGGQGARNEQFF	TRBD1	TRBV29-1	TRBJ2-1	.
TGTGCCAGCTCACCCGGGGAGGCAACTGGAAACACCATATATTTT	CASSPGEATGNTIYF	.	TRBV18	TRBJ1-3	.
TGTGCCAGTAGTCCCCCTGGTAGGGGGGGGGTCAATGAGCAGTTCTTC	CASSPPGRGGVNEQFF	.	TRBV19	TRBJ2-1	.
TGTGCCACCCACCAGGGGCCTAACTATGGCTACACCTTC	CATHQGPNYGYTF	.	TRBV19	TRBJ1-2	.
TGCAGCCTCAAAGGAGGGGCTACTGAAGCTTTCTTT	CSLKGGATEAFF	.	TRBV29-1	TRBJ1-1	.
TGTGCCAGCAGCTTGTTTCCGGGCTATGGCTACACCTTC	CASSLFPGYGYTF	.	TRBV5-6	TRBJ1-2	.
TGTGCCAGCTCACCGCCTTCACTGACCTACGAGCAGTACTTC	CASSPPSLTYEQYF	.	TRBV18	TRBJ2-7	.
TGCGCCAGCAGCTTGGGGGCGGGCGACTACAATGAGCAGTTCTTC	CASSLGAGDYNEQFF	.	TRBV5-1	TRBJ2-1	few
TGTGCCAGTAGTAAAACCCCGCGAGGCACTGAAGCTTTCTTT	CASSKTPRGTEAFF	.	TRBV19	TRBJ1-1	.
TGTGCCAGCAGCCAAGAGTATCCCGGGACAGCGGTTGGAAACACCATATATTTT	CASSQEYPGTAVGNTIYF	TRBD1	TRBV4-2	TRBJ1-3	.
TGCGCCAGCAGCGCCAGGGTGAACACTGAAGCTTTCTTT	CASSARVNTEAFF	.	TRBV5-1	TRBJ1-1	.
TGTGCCAGCAGCCCGTTAGGGTCCGACAGGGAATCCTACAATGAGCAGTTCTTC	CASSPLGSDRESYNEQFF	TRBD1	TRBV7-7	TRBJ2-1	.
TGCAGCGTGGGACAGGAGAAGGGGTATGGCTACACCTTC	CSVGQEKGYGYTF	TRBD1	TRBV29-1	TRBJ1-2	.
TGTGCCAGCGTGGCAGTGAATAGCAATCAGCCCCAGCATTTT	CASVAVNSNQPQHF	.	TRBV2	TRBJ1-5	.
TGCAGCGTCGAATCCAGGGGCCCCAAGGCTGAAGCTTTCTTT	CSVESRGPKAEAFF	.	TRBV29-1	TRBJ1-1	.
TGTGCCACCAGCAGAGTCTTTACAGGGGGCCGATATAGCAATCAGCCCCAGCATTTT	CATSRVFTGGRYSNQPQHF	TRBD1	TRBV15	TRBJ1-5	once
TGTGCCAGCAGCTTAGGTCTCGACAGCGAAGCTTTCTTT	CASSLGLDSEAFF	.	TRBV11-3	TRBJ1-1	once
TGCGCCAGCAGCTTGGGGGACAGGGGGCTGGGGACTGAAGCTTTCTTT	CASSLGDRGLGTEAFF	TRBD1	TRBV5-1	TRBJ1-1	.
TGTGCCAGCAGTGAATCGGAGGGGGCGAGCACTGAAGCTTTCTTT	CASSESEGASTEAFF	TRBD1	TRBV2	TRBJ1-1	.
TGTGCCAGCAGAGGGGACATAAACCAAGAGACCCAGTACTTC	CASRGDINQETQYF	.	TRBV2	TRBJ2-5	.
TGCGCCAGCAGCTTGGGACAGGTCCCAGGGAATGAAAAACTGTTTTTT	CASSLGQVPGNEKLFF	.	TRBV5-1	TRBJ1-4	.
TGTGCCAGTAGTGTGACAGGTTCAGAGACCCAGTACTTC	CASSVTGSETQYF	.	TRBV19	TRBJ2-5	once
TGTGCCAGCAGTGACTCACCAGGGGGGAACACTGAAGCTTTCTTT	CASSDSPGGNTEAFF	TRBD1	TRBV6-4	TRBJ1-1	few
TGTTCCAGCAGCTTAGGATCAGGGGAGAACACTGAAGCTTTCTTT	CSSSLGSGENTEAFF	.	TRBV7-9	TRBJ1-1	.
TGTGCCAGCAGCTTACATCCGGGGACTAGCGGGATCAATGAGCAGTTCTTC	CASSLHPGTSGINEQFF	TRBD2	TRBV11-2	TRBJ2-1	.
TGCAGCGTTGAGAGGGGGACGACGTATGGCTACACCTTC	CSVERGTTYGYTF	.	TRBV29-1	TRBJ1-2	once